The 10 T cell receptor beta chains in this list originate from one sample, sequenced in a study of identical twins. Each CDR3 protein gets one entry after TCRdb re-called the 5' RACE reads with MiXCR. This sample has 350,000 to 600,000 distinct CDR3 sequences; 11% to 15% occur once, and the top ten carry 0.4% to 0.55%. This same sample was also part of a study on yellow fever vaccine responses in identical twins.

Sequencing used CD4+ T cells sorted from blood. These receptors were obtained from a woman under 30 in good health.

This clonotype was detected ten times or more. The gene calls are TRBV7-2 and TRBJ2-5, with unresolved D. Germline V gene sequence: CDR1 SGHTA, CDR2 FQGNSA. Trimming took 2 bases from V and 5 from J, leaving 6 bases between them. CDR3 length: 12 residues. Here the CDR3 DNA reads TGTGCCAGCAGCTTATTCGGGGAGACCCAGTACTTC. This gives the protein CASSLFGETQYF.

This clonotype was seen a handful of times. This chain joins TRBV11-2 and TRBJ2-5; 8 bases align to TRBD1. V shed 2 bases, J shed 4 bases, and the junction held 9 bases outside the gene matches. The CDR3 is 16 amino acids. The V gene's germline CDR1 is SGHAT and CDR2 FQNNGV. The CDR3 coding sequence is TGTGCCAGCAGCTTATTCCCCAGGGGGCAGAGAGAGACCCAGTACTTC. This gives the protein CASSLFPRGQRETQYF. The full variable domain, with the rest looked up from reference TRBV11-2 and TRBJ2-5, is EAGVAQSPRYKIIEKRQSVAFWCNPISGHATLYWYQQILGQGPKLLIQFQNNGVVDDSQLPKDRFSAERLKGVDSTLKIQPAKLEDSAVYLCASSLFPRGQRETQYFGPGTRLLVL.

This clonotype was found a few times. V gene TRBV4-1 combines with J gene TRBJ1-2, with no clear D. Germline lookup yields CDR1 MGHRA and CDR2 YSYEKL. The CDR3 is made up of 17 amino acids. Trimming stripped 0 bases from V and 0 bases from J, with 14 bases between. CDR3 sequence reads: CASSQETLGGANYGYTF. The CDR3 DNA reads as TGCGCCAGCAGCCAAGAAACATTGGGTGGCGCTAACTATGGCTACACCTTC.

In DNA form, the CDR3 reads TGTGCCAGCAGCCAAGTTCCAGACAGTTCCTACGAGCAGTACTTC. Its translation is CASSQVPDSSYEQYF. The chain carries TRBV3-1 and TRBJ2-7, with D possibly being TRBD1 (5 bases). CDR3 length: 15 amino acids. Germline assignment: CDR1 LGHDT and CDR2 YNNKEL (reference sequence). V dropped 1 base and J dropped 1 base, with 11 bases sitting between them.

This clonotype was observed many times. This sequence joins TRBV24-1 and TRBJ2-3, with 14 nucleotides matching TRBD2. The junction had 7 bases not matched to a gene; V was cut back by 3 bases and J by 6 bases. The germline V gene has CDR1 KGHDR and CDR2 SFDVKD. The length of the CDR3 is 17 residues. Here the CDR3 DNA reads TGTGCCACCAGTGATCCCGGGACTAGCGGGAGAATGGATACGCAGTATTTT. This gives the protein CATSDPGTSGRMDTQYF.

This clonotype was counted between two and nine times. The V and J genes are TRBV12-3 or TRBV12-4 and TRBJ1-6; 10 bases fit TRBD1. V lost 6 bases and J lost 8; bases outside the gene matches: 10. The CDR3 length is 16 residues. Here the CDR3 DNA reads TGTGCCAGCAGACCGGACAGGGGGAGCGGGTATTCACCCCTCCACTTT. Translating it yields CASRPDRGSGYSPLHF.

This clonotype was seen only a few times. The rearrangement uses TRBV6-6 and TRBJ2-7; D may be TRBD1 (5 bases). Between the trimmed V and J ends, which lost 6 bases and 6 bases, there was a span of 15 bases. Germline CDR1 MNHNY, CDR2 SVGAGI (reference sequence). The CDR3 contains 13 residues. The CDR3 is CASSPMGQAEQYF. DNA of the CDR3: TGTGCCAGCAGCCCCATGGGGCAGGCCGAGCAGTACTTC.

Only a few counts were recorded for this clonotype. V gene TRBV28 combines with J gene TRBJ2-7; D is ambiguous. Germline V gene data show CDR1 as MDHEN and CDR2 as SYDVKM. The CDR3 sequence is 15 residues long. V was cut by 6 bases and J by 2 bases, with 17 bases left in between. CDR3 bases: TGTGCCAGCAGGGTAAGGGCCTCTCGGCCCTACGAGCAGTACTTC. It specifies CASRVRASRPYEQYF.

This clonotype turned up a few times. The chain carries TRBV3-1 and TRBJ2-3, with 8 bases that match TRBD1. Germline V CDR1 and CDR2: LGHDT, YNNKEL (reference sequence). V lost 3 bases to trimming and J lost 7 bases; unmatched junction nucleotides: 9. This CDR3 has 15 amino acids. CDR3 loop: CASSHSTGESNTQYF. DNA of the CDR3: TGTGCCAGCAGCCACTCGACAGGGGAGTCGAATACGCAGTATTTT.

This clonotype has only a few counts. V gene TRBV2 combines with J gene TRBJ2-2, with 7 bases that match TRBD1. Germline CDR1 SNHLY, CDR2 FYNNEI. This CDR3 has 15 residues. Unmatched junction bases numbered 7, after V lost 7 bases and J lost 2 bases. The CDR3 DNA sequence: TGTGCCAGCAAACAGGGGTCCTCAAACACCGGGGAGCTGTTTTTT. It is translated as CASKQGSSNTGELFF. Supplemented by reference TRBV2 and TRBJ2-2, the full variable domain reads EPEVTQTPSHQVTQMGQEVILRCVPISNHLYFYWYRQILGQKVEFLVSFYNNEISEKSEIFDDQFSVERPDGSNFTLKIRSTKLEDSAMYFCASKQGSSNTGELFFGEGSRLTVL.